This T cell receptor (beta chain) was obtained from a study of blood T cell repertoires in COVID-19. Study-level information: COVID-19 samples from acute and convalescent phases originated in the United States, Italy and Spain.

Method: immunoSEQ multiplex PCR; TCRdb's copy keeps in-frame clones and lacks some. The sample records under 200,000 clones, 87% being singletons. The ends lost 5 bases at V and 7 bases at J; junction bases unmatched: 1. Looked up from germline, CDR1 is SEHNR and CDR2 is FQNEAQ (reference sequence). The CDR3 runs 12 residues. The receptor was derived from a woman aged 45 to 65 who had recovered from COVID-19. The sample consisted of PBMCs or T cells enriched from blood (not recorded which). The chain combines TRBV7-9 with TRBJ2-2, with TRBD1 matching over 7 bases. CDR3 nucleotides: TGTGCCAGCAGCGACAGGGTCGGGGAGCTGTTTTTT. Translation: CASSDRVGELFF.